This is a list of T cell receptor beta chains from one sample in a study of T-cell reconstitution after alpha-beta-depleted transplantation in children. Via MiXCR, TCRdb re-called the PCR reads, giving one row per CDR3 protein. Of some 95,000 distinct CDR3 sequences listed, 20% to 30% are singletons. This sample comprised PBMCs, obtained before TCRalphabeta/CD19-depleted stem cell transplant. Every receptor here comes from a boy between 2 and 10 years old with acute lymphoblastic leukemia, due to receive a stem cell transplant. The CDR3 runs from the conserved cysteine through the conserved F or W. Each record gives: V gene, clone size, J gene, D gene, CDR3 protein, CDR3 DNA. D genes are given only for firm matches. Expanded clones get a size class; other rows say once, few or many, or leave the size out.

TRBV28	.	TRBJ2-5	TRBD2	CASSFWLAGGPQETQYF	TGTGCCAGCAGTTTTTGGCTAGCGGGAGGGCCACAAGAGACCCAGTACTTC
TRBV12-3/TRBV12-4	few	TRBJ2-3	TRBD2	CASRPPSGGATDTQYF	TGTGCCAGCAGACCCCCTAGCGGAGGGGCCACAGATACGCAGTATTTT
TRBV7-9	.	TRBJ2-3	.	CASTADTQYF	TGTGCCAGCACCGCGGATACGCAGTATTTT
TRBV18	.	TRBJ1-1	.	CASSPEQVTNTEAFF	TGTGCCAGCTCACCAGAACAGGTTACGAACACTGAAGCTTTCTTT
TRBV7-2	.	TRBJ2-7	.	CASSFGEGGAYEQYF	TGTGCCAGCAGCTTCGGGGAAGGGGGTGCCTACGAGCAGTACTTC
TRBV9	.	TRBJ2-3	.	CASSVEVPDTQYF	TGTGCCAGCAGCGTAGAGGTACCAGATACGCAGTATTTT
TRBV6-5	.	TRBJ2-1	TRBD1	CASSYSDRGNEQFF	TGTGCCAGCAGTTATAGCGACAGGGGGAATGAGCAGTTCTTC
TRBV6-1	few	TRBJ1-3	.	CASSEVPGGSGNTIYF	TGTGCCAGCAGTGAAGTCCCCGGGGGCTCTGGAAACACCATATATTTT
TRBV7-2	few	TRBJ2-5	TRBD2	CASSLTGGGAQYF	TGTGCCAGCAGCTTAACGGGGGGAGGGGCCCAGTACTTC
TRBV2	few	TRBJ2-4	TRBD2	CASSETGGGNIQYF	TGTGCCAGCAGTGAAACGGGAGGGGGAAACATTCAGTACTTC
TRBV6-2/TRBV6-3	few	TRBJ2-1	.	CASRILSEGEQFF	TGTGCCAGCAGAATTCTTAGCGAGGGTGAGCAGTTCTTC
TRBV7-9	once	TRBJ2-1	TRBD1	CASIRDSAYNEQFF	TGTGCCAGCATCCGGGACAGCGCCTACAATGAGCAGTTCTTC
TRBV12-5	few	TRBJ1-1	TRBD1	CASGLARTGMNTEAFF	TGTGCTAGTGGTTTGGCGCGGACAGGGATGAACACTGAAGCTTTCTTT
TRBV5-1	.	TRBJ2-1	TRBD1	CASSYTGDSDNEQFF	TGCGCCAGCAGCTACACAGGGGATTCGGACAATGAGCAGTTCTTC
TRBV7-3	.	TRBJ2-5	TRBD2	CASSATGGETQYF	TGTGCCAGCAGCGCCACCGGGGGGGAGACCCAGTACTTC
TRBV5-1	few	TRBJ2-2	TRBD1	CASSWTGEVGTGELFF	TGCGCCAGCAGCTGGACAGGGGAGGTGGGCACCGGGGAGCTGTTTTTT
TRBV10-1	.	TRBJ2-7	TRBD2	CASSESTSGGAYEQYF	TGCGCCAGCAGTGAGTCGACTAGCGGAGGGGCCTACGAGCAGTACTTC
TRBV3-1	few	TRBJ2-2	.	CASSQAGSTGELFF	TGTGCCAGCAGCCAAGCGGGGAGTACCGGGGAGCTGTTTTTT
TRBV11-2	.	TRBJ2-3	TRBD2	CASRRAGGSTDTQYF	TGTGCCAGCAGAAGAGCCGGGGGGAGCACAGATACGCAGTATTTT
TRBV11-3	.	TRBJ1-1	.	CASSSGTQNTEAFF	TGTGCCAGCAGCTCCGGGACGCAGAACACTGAAGCTTTCTTT
TRBV28	.	TRBJ2-2	TRBD2	CASSRFEGGTSGRGTGELFF	TGTGCCAGCAGCAGATTCGAGGGCGGGACTAGCGGGAGAGGGACCGGGGAGCTGTTTTTT
TRBV20-1	.	TRBJ2-3	TRBD2	CSASRRTSGITDTQYF	TGCAGTGCCAGCCGGCGAACTAGCGGGATCACAGATACGCAGTATTTT
TRBV4-3	few	TRBJ2-1	TRBD2	CASSQVLRFGWEGFSEQFF	TGCGCCAGCAGCCAAGTCCTAAGGTTTGGGTGGGAGGGCTTTTCAGAGCAGTTCTTC
TRBV6-1	few	TRBJ2-2	.	CASSPEARVGELFF	TGTGCCAGCAGCCCCGAGGCCCGGGTCGGGGAGCTGTTTTTT